Following are 27 T cell receptor beta chains from one sample sequenced in a study of blood T cells in healthy people across ages. Primed by a sample-barcoded 5' primer and a J-beta primer mix, a second PCR proceeded for about 7 to 11 cycles. Using its own MiXCR run on the 5' RACE reads, TCRdb lists one record per CDR3 protein. The sample lists about 1.6 million distinct CDR3 sequences; approximately 32% were seen once. The sample comprised blood. Receptor source: a woman aged 30 to 39 in good health.

The V gene is TRBV30, the J gene TRBJ1-2; D not resolved. The CDR3 is made up of 14 amino acids. CDR1 is GTSNPN and CDR2 is SVGIG in the germline V gene (reference sequence). Between the trimmed V and J ends, which lost 5 bases and 3 bases, there was a span of 16 bases. CDR3 nucleotide sequence: TGTGCCTGGGGAGAGTCGGGCCTTTACTATGGCTACACCTTC. Translated: CAWGESGLYYGYTF.

Of note for this clonotype: A much larger clone differs from this one at a single base, so this may be a read error. The chain recombines TRBV10-3 with TRBJ2-7; the D gene is possibly TRBD2 (6 bases). CDR1 and CDR2 (germline): ENHRY, SYGVKD. The CDR3 length is 15 residues. CDR3 in DNA: TGTACCATCAGTGAGTCCCCGGGAGCCTCCTACGAGCAGTACTTC. Its protein product is CTISESPGASYEQYF.

The V and J genes are TRBV5-1 and TRBJ2-5; 9 positions match TRBD2. TRBJ2-7 explains the end of the DNA better; the J call may be wrong. CDR1 and CDR2 from the germline V gene are SGHRS and YFSETQ. The CDR3 runs to 15 residues. The CDR3 coding sequence is TGCGCCAGCAGCTTTCGAGCGGGGGGTCCTCACGAGCAGTACTTC. Residues: CASSFRAGGPHEQYF.

This sequence joins TRBV5-1 and TRBJ2-1; 7 bases map to TRBD2. The germline CDR1 and CDR2 sequences are SGHRS and YFSETQ. V shed 1 base and J 2 bases; nucleotides not matched to a gene: 3. The CDR3 length is 15 residues. CDR3: CASSLYGRPYNEQFF. In DNA, the CDR3 is TGCGCCAGCAGCTTGTACGGGAGGCCCTACAATGAGCAGTTCTTC. The full variable domain, completed using reference TRBV5-1 and TRBJ2-1, is KAGVTQTPRYLIKTRGQQVTLSCSPISGHRSVSWYQQTPGQGLQFLFEYFSETQRNKGNFPGRFSGRQFSNSRSEMNVSTLELGDSALYLCASSLYGRPYNEQFFGPGTRLTVL.

This clonotype was seen ten or more times. The chain uses TRBV12-3 or TRBV12-4 and TRBJ2-1; 7 nucleotides line up with TRBD2. The CDR3 is made up of 13 amino acids. V was pared by 5 bases and J by 3 bases, with 1 base of the junction left unmatched. The CDR3 region has the DNA TGTGCCAGCAGTAGGGACTACTACAATGAGCAGTTCTTC. Protein product: CASSRDYYNEQFF.

The chain couples TRBV5-1 to TRBJ1-1, with 9 bases that match TRBD1. The J segment lost 1 base and the V segment lost 0 bases, leaving 4 bases of the junction unmatched. Germline V gene data show CDR1 as SGHRS and CDR2 as YFSETQ. This CDR3 region has 16 residues. This CDR3 is CASSLGDRVSNTEAFF. The DNA of the CDR3 is TGCGCCAGCAGCTTGGGGGACAGGGTCTCGAACACTGAAGCTTTCTTT.

This clonotype was seen more than once but under ten times. The chain couples TRBV20-1 to TRBJ2-5; D remains ambiguous. The CDR3 covers 14 residues. Trimming stripped 1 base from V and 1 base from J, with 10 bases between. In germline, CDR1 is DFQATT, CDR2 SNEGSKA (reference sequence). CDR3 sequence reads: CSARVWQLQETQYF. In nucleotides, the CDR3 is TGCAGTGCTAGAGTATGGCAGCTCCAAGAGACCCAGTACTTC.

J is TRBJ1-5 and V is TRBV27, with D possibly being TRBD1 (5 bases). Trimming shortened V by 4 bases and J by 5 bases, and 12 bases separated the two germline ends. The CDR3 consists of 14 residues. Germline-derived CDR1 and CDR2 are MNHEY and SMNVEV (reference sequence). The CDR3 bases are TGTGCCAGCAGTTCCGGGACGGACCATCAGCCCCAGCATTTT. It yields the protein CASSSGTDHQPQHF.

The chain carries TRBV3-1 and TRBJ2-3, with 8 bases matching TRBD2. This CDR3 spans 18 amino acids. Germline assignment: CDR1 LGHDT and CDR2 YNNKEL (reference sequence). Germline trimming cut 0 bases from V and 1 base from J; bases unmatched to any gene: 9. The CDR3 DNA is TGTGCCAGCAGCCAAGACCCCACTAGCGGAGCCCGCACAGATACGCAGTATTTT. Translation gives CASSQDPTSGARTDTQYF.

The chain has TRBV20-1 and TRBJ2-2; 9 bases match TRBD2. The CDR3 length is 16 residues. Germline-derived CDR1 and CDR2 are DFQATT and SNEGSKA (reference sequence). V was clipped by 3 bases and J by 1 base; unmatched bases: 6. CDR3 DNA: TGCAGTGCTAGTCTCGCGGGAGGGCTGAACACCGGGGAGCTGTTTTTT. Its translation: CSASLAGGLNTGELFF.

There are a few counts of this clonotype. This chain uses TRBV6-1 with TRBJ2-1; tentative D call: TRBD1 (7 bases). Germline CDR1 is MNHNS and CDR2 is SASEGT. Deletions cut 7 bases from V and 3 bases from J, with 13 bases between. The length of the CDR3 is 14 residues. The CDR3 region has the DNA TGTGCCAGCACGGAGGGACAGATCTACAATGAGCAGTTCTTC. This encodes CASTEGQIYNEQFF.

This clonotype occurred many times. The rearrangement joins TRBV28 to TRBJ2-7; tentatively, D is TRBD1 (6 bases). V was pared by 6 bases and J by 7 bases, with 13 bases between. Germline CDR1 reads MDHEN; CDR2 reads SYDVKM. There are 12 residues in the CDR3. The CDR3 DNA sequence: TGTGCCAGCAGGCTACAGGGTCGGGAGCAGTACTTC. Translating it yields CASRLQGREQYF.

The chain combines TRBV6-6 with TRBJ2-1; the D is unclear. The CDR3 sequence is 12 residues long. Germline CDR1 is MNHNY and CDR2 is SVGAGI (reference sequence). V lost 2 bases to trimming and J lost 6 bases, with 5 bases between them. CDR3 sequence: CASSYPRNEQFF. DNA of the CDR3: TGTGCCAGCAGTTACCCCCGCAATGAGCAGTTCTTC.

Concerning this clonotype itself: At one boundary the junction diverges from the germline segment, which might be a read error. The chain has TRBV12-3 or TRBV12-4 and TRBJ2-2; TRBD2 agrees at 7 bases. This CDR3 region has 16 residues. Here the CDR3 reads CAGSLLSASGTGELFF. In DNA form, the CDR3 reads TGTGCCGGCAGTTTACTTTCGGCTAGCGGCACCGGGGAGCTGTTTTTT.

The chain recombines TRBV12-3 or TRBV12-4 with TRBJ1-2; TRBD1 might be the D (6 bases). The CDR3 totals 14 residues. Trimming cost V 3 bases and J 6 bases, with 14 bases left between them. The chain's CDR3 is CASSLGGGVNGYTF. The CDR3 region has the DNA TGTGCCAGCAGTTTGGGGGGCGGTGTTAATGGCTACACCTTC.

The chain combines TRBV29-1 with TRBJ2-1; D possibly corresponds to TRBD1 (6 bases). This CDR3 is 14 amino acids long. Trimming cost V 2 bases and J 8 bases, with 16 bases left between them. Per the germline V gene, CDR1 is SQVTM and CDR2 is ANQGSEA. Written as DNA, the CDR3 is TGCAGCGTTGAACATCATTACAGGGTCTATGAGCAGTTCTTC. Translating gives CSVEHHYRVYEQFF.

Note on this clonotype: This may stem from a read error, because a much larger clone lies one nucleotide away. The V call is TRBV4-1, the J call TRBJ2-1, with 8 bases matching TRBD1. The CDR3 runs 15 residues. The V and J ends lost 2 bases and 4 bases, in that order; junction bases with no gene match: 4. CDR1 is MGHRA, CDR2 YSYEKL, per germline. The CDR3 protein is CASSQIRGRYNEQFF. As DNA, the CDR3 is TGCGCCAGCAGCCAAATCAGGGGGCGATACAATGAGCAGTTCTTC.

This clonotype has ten or more counts. The chain carries TRBV5-1 and TRBJ2-3, with 8 bases identical to TRBD1. The CDR3 sequence is 17 residues long. CDR1 and CDR2 from the germline V gene are SGHRS and YFSETQ. Trimming cost V 4 bases and J 6 bases; bases outside gene matches: 16. As DNA, the CDR3 is TGCGCCAGCAGCGTAGACAGGGGCCCAGGATCAGGTGATACGCAGTATTTT. Translation gives CASSVDRGPGSGDTQYF.

This clonotype was detected a few times. The gene calls are TRBV11-2 and TRBJ2-7; D is possibly TRBD1 or TRBD2 (6 bases each). The V gene's germline CDR1 is SGHAT and CDR2 FQNNGV. Trimming shortened V by 6 bases and J by 0 bases, and 15 bases separated the two germline ends. The CDR3 length is 15 residues. CDR3 DNA sequence: TGTGCCAGCAGATATAGGGGGGAAACCTCCTACGAGCAGTACTTC. Translation gives CASRYRGETSYEQYF.

The rearrangement joins TRBV10-3 to TRBJ2-7, with D perhaps assigned TRBD1 or TRBD2 (5 bases each). The V end was cut by 8 bases, the J end by 3 bases, with 14 bases between. The length of the CDR3 is 13 residues. Germline V gene sequence: CDR1 ENHRY, CDR2 SYGVKD. The CDR3 loop reads CAIGTDSHYEQYF. CDR3 DNA sequence: TGTGCCATCGGGACCGACAGCCACTACGAGCAGTACTTC.

At least ten counts were recorded for this clonotype. The rearrangement joins TRBV7-3 to TRBJ2-1; no definite D call. CDR1 is SGHTA, CDR2 FQGTGA, per germline. The CDR3 is made up of 13 amino acids. Trimming removed 2 bases from V and 4 bases from J, with 6 bases in between. CDR3 coding DNA: TGTGCCAGCAGCTTATTTATTTACAATGAGCAGTTCTTC. Protein: CASSLFIYNEQFF.

This clonotype was seen a handful of times. V gene TRBV12-3 or TRBV12-4 combines with J gene TRBJ2-3; D is ambiguous. The CDR3 spans 15 residues. V was shortened by 7 bases and J by 0 bases, with 14 bases between the two germline ends. The CDR3 nucleotides read TGTGCCAGCACGGTTAGCCGCGTTAGCACAGATACGCAGTATTTT. Amino acid sequence: CASTVSRVSTDTQYF.

This chain joins TRBV9 and TRBJ1-2, with a possible D match to TRBD1 (5 bases). This CDR3 has 15 residues. Trimming cost V 5 bases and J 4 bases, with 18 bases left between them. The germline CDR1 and CDR2 sequences are SGDLS and YYNGEE. The CDR3: CASSATNGQRYGYTF. DNA for the CDR3: TGTGCCAGCAGTGCCACGAACGGACAACGCTATGGCTACACCTTC.

This chain links TRBV3-1 with TRBJ1-2, with no clear D. Trimming shortened V by 1 base and J by 8 bases, and 20 bases separated the two germline ends. The CDR3 loop spans 16 amino acids. Germline V gene data show CDR1 as LGHDT and CDR2 as YNNKEL (reference sequence). Here the CDR3 DNA reads TGTGCCAGCAGCCAAGTTTCTAAGAAAAACCCGGAGGGCTACACCTTC. It codes for CASSQVSKKNPEGYTF.

The chain uses TRBV27 and TRBJ2-7, with 10 positions matching TRBD2. The CDR3 is 13 residues long. V trimming: 3 bases; J trimming: 6 bases; junction bases outside the gene matches: 2. Per the germline V gene, CDR1 is MNHEY and CDR2 is SMNVEV (reference sequence). In DNA form, the CDR3 reads TGTGCCAGCAGTTTTGCTAGCGGGAGCGAGCAGTACTTC. Translation: CASSFASGSEQYF.

This clonotype was observed a single time. The genes are TRBV2 and TRBJ1-6; D remains ambiguous. The CDR3 loop spans 14 amino acids. With 1 base removed from V and 13 bases from J, the gap between germline ends came to 14 bases. Germline V gives CDR1 SNHLY, CDR2 FYNNEI. The CDR3 bases are TGTGCCAGCAGTGAAGAGTGGTCACTCTTGCCCCTCCACTTT. Translating it yields CASSEEWSLLPLHF.

J is TRBJ1-4 and V is TRBV27; no clear D. Germline V CDR1 and CDR2: MNHEY, SMNVEV (reference sequence). The CDR3 extends over 14 amino acids. V lost 6 bases and J lost 2, with 10 bases in between. This CDR3 reads CASRRRGTNEKLFF. CDR3 DNA: TGTGCCAGCAGGCGCCGTGGGACTAATGAAAAACTGTTTTTT.